A selection of T cell receptor beta chains follows, all from one sample in a study of blood T cell repertoires in COVID-19. TCRdb keeps only in-frame clones here, not all; method: immunoSEQ multiplex PCR. The sample holds about 120,000 clones, about 89% seen once. The sequenced sample consisted of peripheral blood. These receptors were obtained from a human donor with acute or convalescent COVID-19. The donor label of this sample is uncertain. Each CDR3 is given with its conserved first and last residue. The order of the fields is J gene, clone size, V gene, D gene, CDR3 protein, CDR3 DNA. A D gene is named only where the DNA matches it firmly. Size is stated for part of the rows, as once, few or many counts, or as a class when the clone is expanded.

TRBJ2-3 | once | TRBV27 | TRBD2 | CASSALWAGAADTQYF | TGTGCCAGCAGTGCTCTCTGGGCGGGAGCGGCAGATACGCAGTATTTT
TRBJ2-7 | . | TRBV11-2 | . | CASSLDVGGLEQYF | TGTGCCAGCAGCTTAGATGTGGGGGGACTCGAGCAGTACTTC
TRBJ2-3 | . | TRBV30 | . | CAWSGGGDTQYF | TGTGCCTGGAGTGGAGGAGGAGATACGCAGTATTTT
TRBJ2-2 | . | TRBV7-2 | . | CASSLVGAGYTGELFF | TGTGCCAGCAGCTTAGTCGGCGCGGGCTACACCGGGGAGCTGTTTTTT
TRBJ2-1 | . | TRBV18 | TRBD1 | CASSPRSQGGSYNEQFF | TGTGCCAGCTCACCACGTTCACAGGGGGGCTCCTACAATGAGCAGTTCTTC
TRBJ1-6 | . | TRBV14 | . | CASSQDRFPLHF | TGTGCCAGCAGCCAAGATCGGTTCCCCCTCCACTTT
TRBJ2-1 | . | TRBV27 | TRBD1 | CASSARETGGYNEQFF | TGTGCCAGCAGTGCAAGAGAGACAGGGGGTTACAATGAGCAGTTCTTC
TRBJ2-7 | . | TRBV12-3/TRBV12-4 | . | CASSLGRRQYF | TGTGCCAGCAGTTTAGGTCGGAGGCAGTACTTC
TRBJ2-2 | few | TRBV4-2 | TRBD1 | CASSQVGQGAKNTGELFF | TGTGCCAGCAGCCAAGTGGGACAGGGGGCAAAGAACACCGGGGAGCTGTTTTTT
TRBJ1-1 | . | TRBV7-9 | . | CASSLGGVKYEAFF | TGTGCCAGCAGCTTAGGAGGCGTAAAGTATGAAGCTTTCTTT
TRBJ2-7 | . | TRBV6-2/TRBV6-3 | TRBD2 | CASSNNHPSGRYEQYF | TGTGCCAGCAGTAACAACCACCCTAGCGGGAGGTACGAGCAGTACTTC
TRBJ2-1 | medium-sized | TRBV12-3/TRBV12-4 | TRBD1 | CASSLGQNNEQFF | TGTGCCAGCAGCCTGGGACAGAACAATGAGCAGTTCTTC
TRBJ1-2 | . | TRBV28 | . | CASFTSRNPHCTF | TGTGCCAGCTTCACTTCTCGAAACCCCCACTGCACCTTC
TRBJ2-7 | . | TRBV4-1 | . | CASSQVEQEVYEQYF | TGCGCCAGCAGCCAAGTGGAGCAAGAGGTCTACGAGCAGTACTTC
TRBJ2-7 | . | TRBV6-5 | . | CASSASGVPYEQYF | TGTGCCAGCAGCGCCTCGGGGGTCCCCTACGAGCAGTACTTC
TRBJ2-2 | . | TRBV28 | . | CASSSGTSTGELFF | TGTGCCAGCAGTTCCGGGACATCCACCGGGGAGCTGTTTTTT
TRBJ2-5 | . | TRBV12-5 | TRBD2 | CASGLVLGLSQETQYF | TGTGCTAGTGGTTTGGTACTGGGACTAAGCCAAGAGACCCAGTACTTC
TRBJ1-2 | . | TRBV9 | . | CASSVDSNYGYTF | TGTGCCAGCAGCGTAGACAGTAACTATGGCTACACCTTC
TRBJ2-5 | . | TRBV30 | . | CAWSGGLQETQYF | TGTGCCTGGAGTGGGGGACTTCAAGAGACCCAGTACTTC
TRBJ1-2 | once | TRBV20-1 | . | CSASRGNYGYTF | TGCAGTGCTAGTCGGGGGAACTATGGCTACACCTTC
TRBJ2-5 | . | TRBV5-1 | . | CASRWGVSQETQYF | TGCGCCAGCAGATGGGGGGTATCCCAAGAGACCCAGTACTTC
TRBJ2-5 | . | TRBV11-2 | . | CASSSRSGSRETQYF | TGTGCCAGCAGCAGCCGGTCGGGGTCACGGGAGACCCAGTACTTC
TRBJ2-3 | . | TRBV19 | . | CASSIGVEQYF | TGTGCCAGTAGTATAGGAGTTGAACAGTATTTT
TRBJ2-3 | . | TRBV7-6 | TRBD2 | CASSPQTAGGTDTQYF | TGTGCCAGCAGCCCTCAAACAGCGGGGGGCACAGATACGCAGTATTTT
TRBJ1-5 | . | TRBV15 | . | CATSSSIRGQPQHF | TGTGCCACCAGCAGTTCGATAAGAGGTCAGCCCCAGCATTTT
TRBJ2-6 | . | TRBV6-5 | . | CASSYGGGGANVLTF | TGTGCCAGCAGTTACGGGGGCGGTGGGGCCAACGTCCTGACTTTC
TRBJ2-1 | . | TRBV19 | . | CASSIRRVSSYNEQFF | TGTGCCAGTAGTATCAGGCGGGTTAGCTCCTACAATGAGCAGTTCTTC
TRBJ1-2 | . | TRBV24-1 | . | CATSDPLTITGGYTF | TGTGCCACCAGTGATCCGTTGACTATTACGGGTGGCTACACCTTC
TRBJ2-1 | . | TRBV5-1 | TRBD2 | CASSLPSGNYNEQFF | TGCGCCAGCAGCTTGCCCAGCGGGAATTACAATGAGCAGTTCTTC
TRBJ1-1 | once | TRBV18 | . | CASSPLDSTPWGFF | TGTGCCAGCTCACCACTAGACAGCACGCCTTGGGGTTTCTTT
TRBJ1-6 | . | TRBV5-4 | . | CASSFGGAWSPLHF | TGTGCCAGCAGCTTTGGGGGGGCCTGGTCACCCCTCCACTTT
TRBJ1-3 | . | TRBV19 | . | CARWGRTGNTIYF | TGTGCCAGGTGGGGGCGCACTGGAAACACCATATATTTT
TRBJ2-1 | . | TRBV28 | . | CASRRTAYNEQFF | TGTGCCAGCAGGAGAACCGCCTACAATGAGCAGTTCTTC
TRBJ2-7 | . | TRBV28 | . | CASKTDRFYEQYF | TGTGCCAGCAAAACCGACAGGTTCTACGAGCAGTACTTC
TRBJ2-3 | . | TRBV9 | . | CASSVDSSTDTQYF | TGTGCCAGCAGCGTCGACAGTAGCACAGATACGCAGTATTTT
TRBJ2-1 | . | TRBV5-1 | TRBD2 | CASSTSGASSYNEQFF | TGCGCCAGCAGCACTAGCGGGGCTAGCTCCTACAATGAGCAGTTCTTC
TRBJ1-2 | . | TRBV10-3 | . | CAISGAYGYTF | TGTGCCATCTCAGGGGCCTATGGCTACACCTTC
TRBJ2-1 | once | TRBV28 | TRBD1 | CASSSAGGHEQFF | TGTGCCAGCAGTTCTGCAGGGGGCCATGAGCAGTTCTTC
TRBJ1-2 | . | TRBV10-3 | TRBD1 | CASRQGFEYGYTF | TGTGCCAGCCGACAGGGCTTCGAGTATGGCTACACCTTC
TRBJ2-7 | . | TRBV2 | TRBD2 | CASSEVIAGNYEQYF | TGTGCCAGCAGTGAAGTTATAGCGGGAAACTACGAGCAGTACTTC
TRBJ1-1 | . | TRBV30 | TRBD1 | CASTQGATEAFF | TGTGCCAGTACACAGGGGGCGACTGAAGCTTTCTTT
TRBJ1-5 | . | TRBV5-1 | . | CASSSGGSNQPQHF | TGCGCCAGCAGTTCTGGGGGGAGCAATCAGCCCCAGCATTTT
TRBJ1-4 | . | TRBV18 | . | CASSQGATNEKLFF | TGTGCCAGCTCACAGGGGGCAACTAATGAAAAACTGTTTTTT
TRBJ1-1 | . | TRBV5-1 | . | CASSKRTGNTEAFF | TGCGCCAGCAGTAAGAGGACTGGGAACACTGAAGCTTTCTTT
TRBJ2-7 | . | TRBV7-2 | . | CASSLVAGTYYEQYF | TGTGCCAGCAGCTTAGTGGCAGGGACTTACTACGAGCAGTACTTC
TRBJ1-6 | once | TRBV5-4 | . | CASSSDINNSPLHF | TGTGCCAGCAGCTCGGACATTAATAATTCACCCCTCCACTTT
TRBJ2-1 | once | TRBV6-4 | TRBD2 | CASSSSGGQANEQFF | TGTGCCAGCAGTAGTAGCGGGGGGCAAGCAAATGAGCAGTTCTTC
TRBJ1-1 | . | TRBV30 | . | CAWRAGGRGAFF | TGTGCCTGGAGGGCTGGGGGCCGTGGAGCTTTCTTT
TRBJ1-5 | . | TRBV7-8 | TRBD1 | CASSLIPGQGVNQPQHF | TGTGCCAGCAGCCTCATACCCGGACAGGGCGTCAATCAGCCCCAGCATTTT
TRBJ2-2 | once | TRBV4-1 | TRBD1 | CASSQLTGGRNTGELFF | TGCGCCAGCAGCCAACTTACAGGGGGCCGAAACACCGGGGAGCTGTTTTTT
TRBJ1-1 | . | TRBV5-1 | TRBD1 | CASSRTGSNTEAFF | TGCGCCAGCAGCCGGACAGGGAGCAACACTGAAGCTTTCTTT
TRBJ2-3 | . | TRBV7-2 | TRBD2 | CASSLAPSGGAGDTQYF | TGTGCCAGCAGCTTAGCCCCTAGCGGGGGGGCCGGAGATACGCAGTATTTT
TRBJ2-3 | . | TRBV7-2 | . | CASSPGSTDTQYF | TGTGCCAGCAGCCCGGGTAGCACAGATACGCAGTATTTT
TRBJ2-5 | . | TRBV9 | . | CASSALGGVQETQYF | TGTGCCAGCAGCGCCTTGGGCGGGGTCCAAGAGACCCAGTACTTC